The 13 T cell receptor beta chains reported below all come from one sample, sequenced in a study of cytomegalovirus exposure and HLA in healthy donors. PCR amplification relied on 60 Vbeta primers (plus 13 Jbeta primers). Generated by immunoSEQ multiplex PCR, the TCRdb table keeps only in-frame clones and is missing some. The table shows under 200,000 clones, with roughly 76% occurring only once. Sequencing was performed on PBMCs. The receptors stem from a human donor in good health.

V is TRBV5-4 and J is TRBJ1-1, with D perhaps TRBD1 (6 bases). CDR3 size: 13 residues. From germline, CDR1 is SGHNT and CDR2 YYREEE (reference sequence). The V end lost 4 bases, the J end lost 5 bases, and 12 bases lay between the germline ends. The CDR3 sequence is CASSGDTRTEAFF. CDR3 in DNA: TGTGCCAGCAGCGGGGACACAAGGACTGAAGCTTTCTTT.

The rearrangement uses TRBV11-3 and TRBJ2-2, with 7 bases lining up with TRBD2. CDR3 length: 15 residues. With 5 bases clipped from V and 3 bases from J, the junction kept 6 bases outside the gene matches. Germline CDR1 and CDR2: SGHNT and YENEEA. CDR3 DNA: TGTGCCAGCAGCCTTAGCGGGCCCCACACCGGGGAGCTGTTTTTT. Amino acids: CASSLSGPHTGELFF.

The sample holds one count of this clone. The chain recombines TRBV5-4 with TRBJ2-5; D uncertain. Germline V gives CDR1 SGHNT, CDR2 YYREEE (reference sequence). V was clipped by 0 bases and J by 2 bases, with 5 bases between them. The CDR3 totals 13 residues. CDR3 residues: CASSLDRQETQYF. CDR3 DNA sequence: TGTGCCAGCAGCTTGGATCGGCAAGAGACCCAGTACTTC. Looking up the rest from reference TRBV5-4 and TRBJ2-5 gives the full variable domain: ETGVTQSPTHLIKTRGQQVTLRCSSQSGHNTVSWYQQALGQGPQFIFQYYREEENGRGNFPPRFSGLQFPNYSSELNVNALELDDSALYLCASSLDRQETQYFGPGTRLLVL.

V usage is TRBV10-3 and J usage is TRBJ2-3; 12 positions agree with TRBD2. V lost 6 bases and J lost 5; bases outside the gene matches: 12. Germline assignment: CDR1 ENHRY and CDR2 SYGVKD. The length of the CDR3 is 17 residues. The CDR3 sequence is CAISDPALAGGLDTQYF. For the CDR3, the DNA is TGTGCCATCAGCGATCCGGCACTAGCGGGGGGACTAGATACGCAGTATTTT.

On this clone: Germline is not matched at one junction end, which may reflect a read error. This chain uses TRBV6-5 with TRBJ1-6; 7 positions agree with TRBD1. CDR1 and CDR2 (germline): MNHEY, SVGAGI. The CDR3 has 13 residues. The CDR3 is CASGGQYNSPPHF. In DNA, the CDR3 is TGTGCCAGCGGGGGACAGTATAATTCACCCCCCCACTTT.

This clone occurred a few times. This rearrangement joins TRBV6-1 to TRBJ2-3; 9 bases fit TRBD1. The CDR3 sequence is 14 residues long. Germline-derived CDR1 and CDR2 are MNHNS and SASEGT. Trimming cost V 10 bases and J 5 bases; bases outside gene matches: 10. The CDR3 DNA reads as TGTGCCACACAGGGGGCTAGCGGCAGAGATACGCAGTATTTT. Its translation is CATQGASGRDTQYF.

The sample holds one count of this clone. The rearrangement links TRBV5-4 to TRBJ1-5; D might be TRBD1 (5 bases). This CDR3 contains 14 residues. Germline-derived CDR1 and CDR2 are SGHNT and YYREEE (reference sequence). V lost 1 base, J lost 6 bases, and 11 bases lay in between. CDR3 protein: CASSLRGSGQPQHF. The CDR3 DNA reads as TGTGCCAGCAGCTTGCGGGGGTCGGGTCAGCCCCAGCATTTT.

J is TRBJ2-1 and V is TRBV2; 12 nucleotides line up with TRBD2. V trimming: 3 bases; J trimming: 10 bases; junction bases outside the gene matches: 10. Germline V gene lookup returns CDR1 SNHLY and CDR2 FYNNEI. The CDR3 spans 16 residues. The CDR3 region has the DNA TGTGCCAGCAGTGACCATTCTAGCGGGGGGGCTCGGGAGCAGTTCTTC. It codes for CASSDHSSGGAREQFF.

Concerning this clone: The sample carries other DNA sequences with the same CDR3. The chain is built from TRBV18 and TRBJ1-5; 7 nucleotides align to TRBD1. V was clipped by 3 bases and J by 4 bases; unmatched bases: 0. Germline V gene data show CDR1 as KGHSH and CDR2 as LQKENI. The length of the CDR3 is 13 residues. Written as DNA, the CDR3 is TGTGCCAGCTCACCGACAGGGAATCAGCCCCAGCATTTT. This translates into CASSPTGNQPQHF.

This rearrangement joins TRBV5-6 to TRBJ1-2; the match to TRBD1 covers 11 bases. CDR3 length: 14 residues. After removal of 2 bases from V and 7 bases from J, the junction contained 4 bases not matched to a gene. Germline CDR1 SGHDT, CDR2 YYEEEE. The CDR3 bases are TGTGCCAGCAGCTTAACCGGGACAGGGGGTGGCTACACCTTC. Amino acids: CASSLTGTGGGYTF.

In DNA, the CDR3 is TGTGCCAGCCGGGGACAGGGGCTCCAAGAGACCCAGTACTTC. It is translated as CASRGQGLQETQYF. The chain recombines TRBV6-5 with TRBJ2-5; 10 bases are shared with TRBD1. The V segment lost 8 bases and the J segment 1 base; nucleotides outside the gene matches: 4. This CDR3 comprises 14 residues. The germline gives CDR1 MNHEY, CDR2 SVGAGI.

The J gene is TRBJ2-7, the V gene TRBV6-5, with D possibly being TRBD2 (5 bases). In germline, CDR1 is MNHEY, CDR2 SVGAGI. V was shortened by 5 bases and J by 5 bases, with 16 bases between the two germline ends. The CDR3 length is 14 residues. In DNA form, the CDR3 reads TGTGCCAGCAGTGGAAAGTTTAAGGAGGACGAGCAGTACTTC. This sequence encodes CASSGKFKEDEQYF.

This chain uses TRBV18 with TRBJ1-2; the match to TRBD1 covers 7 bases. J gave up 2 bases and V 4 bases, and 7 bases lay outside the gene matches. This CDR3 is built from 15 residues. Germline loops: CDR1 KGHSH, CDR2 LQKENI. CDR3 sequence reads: CASSLSSGGNYGYTF. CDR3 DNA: TGTGCCAGCTCACTCTCGTCAGGGGGGAACTATGGCTACACCTTC.